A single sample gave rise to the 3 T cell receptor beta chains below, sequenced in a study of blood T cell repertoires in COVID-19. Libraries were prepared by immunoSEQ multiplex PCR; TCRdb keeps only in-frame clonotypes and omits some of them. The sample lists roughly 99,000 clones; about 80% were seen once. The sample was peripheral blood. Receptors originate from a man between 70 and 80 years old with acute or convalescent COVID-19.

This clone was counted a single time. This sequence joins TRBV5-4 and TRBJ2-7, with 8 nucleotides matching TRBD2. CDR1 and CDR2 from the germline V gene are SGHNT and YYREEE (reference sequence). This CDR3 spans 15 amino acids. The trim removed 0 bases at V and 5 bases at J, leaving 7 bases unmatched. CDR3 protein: CASSLGQRGINEQYF. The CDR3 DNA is TGTGCCAGCAGCTTGGGCCAGCGGGGGATCAACGAGCAGTACTTC.

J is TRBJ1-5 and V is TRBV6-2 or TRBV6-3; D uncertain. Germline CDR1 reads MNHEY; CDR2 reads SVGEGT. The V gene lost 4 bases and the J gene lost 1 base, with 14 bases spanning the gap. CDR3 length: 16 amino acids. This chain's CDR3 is CASSSTGITSNQPQHF. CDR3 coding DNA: TGTGCCAGCAGTTCCACCGGGATCACCAGCAATCAGCCCCAGCATTTT.

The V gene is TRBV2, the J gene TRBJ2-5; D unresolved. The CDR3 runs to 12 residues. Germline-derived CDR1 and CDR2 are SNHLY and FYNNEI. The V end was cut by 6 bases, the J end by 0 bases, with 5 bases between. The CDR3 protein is CASSPYQETQYF. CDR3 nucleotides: TGTGCCAGCAGCCCGTACCAAGAGACCCAGTACTTC.